This TCR beta chain was profiled in a study of type 1 regulatory T cells. Study context: T-allo10 is an in vitro-generated, Tr1-enriched CD4 T cell product specific for alloantigen. Overall study results and limits: Compared with non-Tr1 cells, Tr1 cells showed a narrower TCR repertoire.

TCRdb reanalysed the reads using MiXCR and keeps one entry per CDR3 protein. The table lists around 64,000 distinct CDR3 sequences, about 20% of them singletons. This clonotype was observed a few times. Its specificity is unknown. From germline, CDR1 is MDHEN and CDR2 SYDVKM. CDR3 length equals 11 residues. Trimming removed 7 bases at V and 14 bases at J, with 15 bases between. This clonotype was obtained from a human donor in good health. V usage is TRBV28 and J usage is TRBJ2-1; the D gene is possibly TRBD2 (6 bases). The material sequenced was cultured type 1 regulatory T (Tr1) cells, either the whole culture or a sorted fraction (not recorded which). The CDR3 here is CASMSGRREFF. The CDR3 bases are TGTGCCAGCATGAGCGGGCGCAGGGAGTTCTTC.